This TCR beta chain was profiled in a study of radiation and T cells in renal cell carcinoma (dated by TCRdb to the early 2020s). Study-level background: Samples were obtained from a clinical trial, in which 15 Gy stereotactic body radiation therapy was delivered to primary renal cell carcinomas and nephrectomy was performed 4 weeks later. In total, 50 to 60 samples underwent TCR beta sequencing: approximately 26 tumors plus 27 peripheral blood samples. Across all 50 or so samples, over 4,000,000 unique CDR3 nucleotide sequences encoding 2,658,974 unique CDR3 amino acid sequences were identified. On the study overall, not on this receptor specifically: Because no pretreatment tumor biopsies were available, whether clonotypes were present in the tumor at baseline could not be determined. Tracking of blood repertoire dynamics stopped at approximately four weeks after treatment, with no follow-up past that point. With a single-armed trial design, the study had no way to address how radiation dose or scheduling affects the TCR repertoire. Top tumor clonotypes rose in blood from baseline to 2 weeks post-radiation, then contracted by 4 weeks, suggesting transient expansion of tumor-resident clones.

The immunoSEQ kit was used, according to the manufacturer's recommendations, to generate TCR beta libraries from genomic DNA. For library preparation, a first multiplex PCR was performed with proprietary primers, followed by a second PCR in which unique barcodes were added, and bead cleanups were performed after each round. A positive control reaction and a negative control reaction, both provided in the kit, were run with every batch of samples. The final libraries were assessed on an Agilent 4200 TapeStation D1000 ScreenTape, pooled by volume, and quantified by qPCR. Sequencing ran on an Illumina NextSeq500 with a MidOutput 150-cycle cartridge, using 156 Read1 and 15 Index1 cycles with kit custom primers. The pooled library was loaded at approximately 0.97 pM with around 20% PhiX control spiked in. In the paper's pipeline: The vendor-processed data were analyzed in R, and a clonotype was defined as all T cells that share the same CDR3 nucleotide sequence. For clone abundance analyses, frequencies were normalized to the 10,000 most abundant clones in each sample. Before analysis, public T cell clones were removed, and these numbered fewer than six per sample on average. A difference in abundance of at least 32-fold between compartments was used to define tumor-enriched and baseline blood-enriched clonotypes. Clonotypes expanded or contracted between blood time points were identified with a beta-binomial differential abundance model. The Baroni-Urbani and Buser coefficient was used to measure tumor-blood repertoire similarity, and groups were compared with two-tailed Wilcoxon tests in R. In its TCRdb copy, this immuneACCESS table keeps in-frame sequences only and misses some clones. Where compared with another copy, unresolved V genes explain less than half of these, and the others have no known cause. Clone size and V and J calls were adopted from that table, with D and trimming inferred from the DNA. The sample profile shows more than 95,000 clones; 81% of them were found once. Together, the top ten hold roughly 5% of the sample.

Per the germline V gene, SGHTS is the CDR1 and YDEGEE is the CDR2. Trimmed from V: 9 bases; trimmed from J: 5 bases; junction bases lacking a gene match: 9. The CDR3 contains 13 residues, cysteine and phenylalanine counted. The entry retains the CDR3 DNA only, 39 bases that are in frame from base 1. On this clone itself: There is no known antigen for this receptor. Base-call qualities are not available, and no considerably larger clone is one nucleotide away.

What this sample's time point label stands for: blood 2 weeks post-SBRT. Taken with the paper, the label for treatment or condition translates to: 15 Gy SBRT to primary tumor, nephrectomy 4 weeks later. To follow tumor-enriched clonotypes, peripheral blood was collected serially from radiation-treated patients at baseline and again at 2 weeks and 4 weeks after SBRT. All patients had renal cell carcinoma with clear cell pathology. Genomic DNA for TCR sequencing was prepared using the QIAamp DNA Blood Mini Kit (Qiagen). Samples were included in the analyses only if all quality control checks were passed.

The TCR was taken from a middle-aged man with renal cell carcinoma. This specimen was blood, taken from a patient whose treatment included radiotherapy and nephrectomy. The chain couples TRBV5-8 to TRBJ2-7, and 9 junction bases match TRBD1. DNA sequence: TGTGCCACCCGACTGACAGGGGGAGACGAGCAGTACTTC. It specifies CATRLTGGDEQYF. When the CDR3 is completed using the reference TRBV5-8 and TRBJ2-7 genes on either side, the full variable domain is EAGVTQSPTHLIKTRGQQATLRCSPISGHTSVYWYQQALGLGLQFLLWYDEGEERNRGNFPPRFSGRQFPNYSSELNVNALELEDSALYLCATRLTGGDEQYFGPGTRLTVT.